The entry below gives a single TCR beta chain sequence along with its context. This sample was included in a study of T cell responses to AZD1222 COVID-19 vaccine. Study information: Some second doses came at about 4 weeks and others at about 12 weeks; these were pooled.

CDR3 length: 12 amino acids. The V end lost 4 bases, the J end lost 2 bases, and 5 bases lay between the germline ends. Data came from immunoSEQ multiplex PCR; TCRdb stores just in-frame clones and leaves some out. The profile shows under 200,000 clones, over 80% of them singletons. The chain joins TRBV12-3 or TRBV12-4 to TRBJ1-1; D ambiguous. The sample consisted of peripheral blood, taken on day 0 of AZD1222 vaccination. This clonotype originated in an adult in good health. CDR3 DNA sequence: TGTGCCAGCAGTTATACAAACACTGAAGCTTTCTTT. The encoded protein is CASSYTNTEAFF.